The present TCR beta chain was sequenced within a study of T-cell memory formation after mild COVID-19. About the study: Largely donor-specific sequence clusters came from a couple of donors.

This clonotype came up a few times. Its antigen is unknown. Points from the study as a whole: Clones contracting across day 15 to 85 had a balanced CD4/CD8 profile; later expanding clones leaned CD4+. CD4+ contracting clones were mainly CM and EM; CD8+ ones, EMRA. Some responding clones appeared in pre-infection memory, suggesting cross-reactive memory joined.

The germline V gene has CDR1 KGHSH and CDR2 LQKENI. The junction had 15 bases not matched to a gene; V was cut back by 6 bases and J by 0 bases. The CDR3 covers 20 residues. TCRdb analysed the 5' RACE reads with MiXCR anew, one entry per CDR3 protein. The sample consists of some 100,000 distinct CDR3 sequences, around 10% of them appearing once. This receptor was obtained from a young man who had mild COVID-19 (a few samples of this study predate the infection). Cell type and time point are not known. Sample: PBMCs or a T cell subset sorted from them (not recorded which). The genes are TRBV18 and TRBJ2-5; 14 bases are a match to TRBD2. In nucleotides, the CDR3 is TGTGCCAGCTCTCTCGTCCCGGGACTAGCGGGGGACCTGTACCAAGAGACCCAGTACTTC. It is translated as CASSLVPGLAGDLYQETQYF.